This TCR beta chain originates from a study of cytomegalovirus exposure and HLA in healthy donors. Overall study findings and caveats: The authors later linked a missense DCLRE1C variant to TCR beta V- and J-gene trimming. In a later analysis, most CMV-associated TCR beta chains appeared HLA-restricted.

V lost 3 bases, J lost 0 bases, and 8 bases lay in between. Germline V gene data show CDR1 as SEHNR and CDR2 as FQNEAQ (reference sequence). The CDR3 contains 15 residues. For this clone: Antigen unknown.

60 Vbeta and 13 Jbeta primers were used in PCR. The assay was immunoSEQ multiplex PCR, and TCRdb's table has in-frame clones only and misses some. Seen here are 200,000 to 250,000 clones, about 89% observed once, and the top ten hold roughly 1%. The sequencing input was PBMCs. The genes are TRBV7-9 and TRBJ1-4, with D possibly being TRBD1 (5 bases). This clonotype was obtained from a woman aged 18-29 years in good health and CMV-seronegative. The CDR3 DNA sequence: TGTGCCAGCAGCTTGGGGCAGGCAACTAATGAAAAACTGTTTTTT. As protein: CASSLGQATNEKLFF.